This TCR beta chain was documented in a study of shared clonotypes between healthy human individuals. Trimming pared 2 bases from V and 2 bases from J, leaving 11 bases between. The V gene's germline CDR1 is SGHRS and CDR2 YFSETQ. This CDR3 comprises 14 residues. The assay was immunoSEQ multiplex PCR, and TCRdb's table has in-frame clones only and misses some. Of about 2.4 million clones listed, about 92% are singletons. J is TRBJ2-7 and V is TRBV5-1; tentatively, D is TRBD2 (5 bases). This clonotype was obtained from a man younger than 30 in good health. The sample was naive CD4+ T cells sorted from blood. The subset here: CD45RA+ positively selected. CDR3 nucleotide sequence: TGCGCCAGCAGCTTCGACGGGAACCCCTACGAGCAGTACTTC. It yields the protein CASSFDGNPYEQYF.